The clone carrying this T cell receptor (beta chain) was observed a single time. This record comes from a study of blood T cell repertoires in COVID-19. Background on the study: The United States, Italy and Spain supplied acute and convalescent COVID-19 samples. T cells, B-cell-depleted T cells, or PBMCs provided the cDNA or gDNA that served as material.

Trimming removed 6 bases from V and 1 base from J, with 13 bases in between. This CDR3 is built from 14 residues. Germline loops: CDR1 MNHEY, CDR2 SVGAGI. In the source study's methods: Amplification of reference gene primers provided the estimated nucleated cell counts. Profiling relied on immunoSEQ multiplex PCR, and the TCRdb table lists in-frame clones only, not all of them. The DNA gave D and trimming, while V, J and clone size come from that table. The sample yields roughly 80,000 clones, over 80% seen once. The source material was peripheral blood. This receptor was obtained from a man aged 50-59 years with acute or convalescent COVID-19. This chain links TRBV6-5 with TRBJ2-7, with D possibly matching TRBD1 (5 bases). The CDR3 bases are TGTGCCAGCAGGATGACAGAGAGATCCTACGAGCAGTACTTC. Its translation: CASRMTERSYEQYF.